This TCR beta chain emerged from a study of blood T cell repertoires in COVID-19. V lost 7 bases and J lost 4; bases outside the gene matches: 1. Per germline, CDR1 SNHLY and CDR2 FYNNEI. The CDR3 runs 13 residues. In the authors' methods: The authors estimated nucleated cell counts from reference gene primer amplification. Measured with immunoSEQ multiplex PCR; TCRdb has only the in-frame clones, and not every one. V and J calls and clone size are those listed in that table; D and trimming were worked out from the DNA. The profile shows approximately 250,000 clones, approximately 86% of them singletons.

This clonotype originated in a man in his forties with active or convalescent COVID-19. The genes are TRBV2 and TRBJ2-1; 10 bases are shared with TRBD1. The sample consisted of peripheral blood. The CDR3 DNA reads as TGTGCCAGCATGGGACAGGGGTACAATGAGCAGTTCTTC. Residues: CASMGQGYNEQFF.